This passage covers 5 T cell receptor beta chains from one sample sequenced in a study of cytotoxic CD8 clonotypes in ibrutinib-treated CLL. The table came from immunoSEQ multiplex PCR; TCRdb's copy has only in-frame clones and leaves some out. The sample yields 27,000 or so clones, approximately 85% seen once. Sequencing was performed on PBMCs, taken after 24 months of ibrutinib treatment. These receptors came from a human donor with chronic lymphocytic leukemia.

The V call is TRBV19, the J call TRBJ1-5; D unresolved. This CDR3 is built from 14 residues. From germline, CDR1 is LNHDA and CDR2 SQIVND (reference sequence). V gave up 1 base and J gave up 11 bases, with 15 bases separating them. The DNA for the CDR3 is TGTGCCAGTAGTATAGGGCCAGGCCGATCCACCCAGCATTTT. It translates to CASSIGPGRSTQHF.

The chain has TRBV13 and TRBJ2-3; TRBD2 matches 14 bases. The germline V gene encodes CDR1 PRHDT and CDR2 FYEKMQ (reference sequence). J gave up 1 base and V 5 bases, and 8 bases lay outside the gene matches. The CDR3 contains 18 residues. In nucleotides, the CDR3 is TGTGCCAGCAGCCCAACAGGGACTAGCGGGGGCCGCACAGATACGCAGTATTTT. This codes for CASSPTGTSGGRTDTQYF.

The J gene is TRBJ1-1, the V gene TRBV27; 10 bases line up with TRBD1. CDR1 is MNHEY and CDR2 is SMNVEV in the germline V gene (reference sequence). The CDR3 contains 16 residues. The ends lost 1 base at V and 3 bases at J; junction bases unmatched: 5. The CDR3 region is CASSLWTGQGDTEAFF. Written as DNA, the CDR3 is TGTGCCAGCAGTTTATGGACCGGACAGGGGGACACTGAAGCTTTCTTT.

CDR3 coding DNA: TGCGCCAGTCAGGGCGACCACGAGCAGTACTTC. It yields the protein CASQGDHEQYF. The chain carries TRBV5-1 and TRBJ2-7; TRBD1 is a possible D gene (5 bases). Per the germline V gene, CDR1 is SGHRS and CDR2 is YFSETQ. This CDR3 has 11 residues. The V end was cut by 8 bases, the J end by 5 bases, with 11 bases between.

V and J are TRBV5-1 and TRBJ2-4; TRBD1 aligns across 11 bases. CDR3 length equals 16 residues. With 2 bases clipped from V and 2 bases from J, the junction kept 3 bases outside the gene matches. CDR1 and CDR2 (germline): SGHRS, YFSETQ. The CDR3 DNA sequence: TGCGCCAGCAGCTTTGGGGACAGGGGGACCAAAAACATTCAGTACTTC. Amino acid sequence: CASSFGDRGTKNIQYF.